The present TCR beta chain was sequenced within a study of T cell responses to AZD1222 COVID-19 vaccine. Here immunoSEQ multiplex PCR was the method, and the copy in TCRdb shows in-frame clones only, minus some. The top ten clones hold over 2.5% of a sample with about 97,000 clones, nearly 90% of them seen once. This CDR3 has 16 residues. The germline V gene encodes CDR1 SGHNT and CDR2 YENEEA. V was shortened by 0 bases and J by 4 bases, with 12 bases between the two germline ends. The sequence derives from an adult in good health. The source material was peripheral blood, sampled on day 0 of AZD1222 vaccination. This sequence joins TRBV11-3 and TRBJ2-2; D is undetermined. CDR3 in amino acids: CASSLEAMLATGELFF. CDR3 in DNA: TGTGCCAGCAGCTTAGAAGCCATGTTGGCCACCGGGGAGCTGTTTTTT.